These 22 T cell receptor beta chains were all obtained from the same sample, sequenced in a study of blood T cell repertoires in COVID-19. This table comes from immunoSEQ multiplex PCR, and its TCRdb copy is limited to in-frame clones, with some not included. The sample contains 200,000 to 300,000 clones, 75% to 90% of which appear only once. Sequenced sample: peripheral blood. The receptor set was obtained from a woman aged 40 to 50 who had recovered from COVID-19.

The chain recombines TRBV6-6 with TRBJ2-1; 9 bases are a match to TRBD1. The V segment lost 8 bases and the J segment 8 bases; nucleotides outside the gene matches: 7. CDR3 size: 13 residues. Germline assignment: CDR1 MNHNY and CDR2 SVGAGI (reference sequence). The CDR3 sequence is CASYRGLVDEQFF. The CDR3 nucleotides are TGTGCCAGCTACAGGGGGCTGGTCGATGAGCAGTTCTTC.

CDR3 bases: TGTGCCAGCACCCTAGAGGCCAACACTGAAGCTTTCTTT. Translating gives CASTLEANTEAFF. The chain joins TRBV3-1 (or the pseudogene TRBV3-2) to TRBJ1-1; D is undetermined. Trimming removed 7 bases from V and 2 bases from J, with 11 bases in between. The CDR3 length is 13 residues. Germline-derived CDR1 and CDR2 are LGHDT and YNNKEL (reference sequence).

The rearrangement joins TRBV9 to TRBJ2-3, with D possibly matching TRBD1 (6 bases). The germline CDR1 and CDR2 sequences are SGDLS and YYNGEE. Trimming cost V 1 base and J 3 bases, with 15 bases left between them. CDR3 length equals 16 residues. CDR3 coding DNA: TGTGCCAGCAGCGTACGGGCGGGTACAGGGACAGATACGCAGTATTTT. Protein sequence: CASSVRAGTGTDTQYF.

The rearrangement uses TRBV12-5 and TRBJ2-5, with D tentatively TRBD1 (5 bases). This CDR3 region has 15 residues. Germline values: CDR1 LGHNT, CDR2 FRNRAP. V lost 0 bases and J 5 bases, leaving 13 bases between the germline ends. The CDR3 nucleotides read TGTGCTAGTGGTTTGGTACCCAGGGCGGAGGAGACCCAGTACTTC. It translates to CASGLVPRAEETQYF.

This sequence joins TRBV7-9 and TRBJ1-3; D not certain. Germline CDR1 reads SEHNR; CDR2 reads FQNEAQ (reference sequence). V lost 5 bases, J lost 4 bases, and 12 bases lay in between. This CDR3 region has 14 residues. The CDR3, as DNA: TGTGCCAGCAGCCTACTGGTCTCAGGAAACACCATATATTTT. Translated: CASSLLVSGNTIYF.

The CDR3: CASSSLRGRGRSPLHF. The DNA for the CDR3 is TGTGCCAGCAGCTCGCTACGGGGCAGGGGACGATCACCCCTCCACTTT. The chain employs TRBV11-2 and TRBJ1-6; weak D call: TRBD1 (6 bases). V lost 4 bases, J lost 10 bases, and 20 bases lay in between. The CDR3 runs 16 residues. Germline CDR1 SGHAT, CDR2 FQNNGV.

J is TRBJ1-1 and V is TRBV2; 7 positions agree with TRBD1. V lost 1 base and J lost 8; bases outside the gene matches: 4. This CDR3 has 13 residues. The germline CDR1 and CDR2 sequences are SNHLY and FYNNEI. The CDR3 sequence is CASSEGGGVEAFF. In DNA form, the CDR3 reads TGTGCCAGCAGTGAAGGAGGGGGCGTGGAAGCTTTCTTT.

This chain links TRBV27 with TRBJ1-6; 8 bases match TRBD1. This CDR3 spans 16 amino acids. The germline CDR1 and CDR2 sequences are MNHEY and SMNVEV (reference sequence). V lost 4 bases, J lost 7 bases, and 9 bases stayed unmatched. CDR3 loop: CASSSIQGAANSPLHF. The CDR3 DNA is TGTGCCAGCAGTTCCATCCAGGGGGCGGCGAATTCACCCCTCCACTTT.

J is TRBJ2-2 and V is TRBV11-1; 7 nucleotides agree with TRBD2. Trimming cost V 4 bases and J 4 bases; bases outside gene matches: 3. The CDR3 covers 14 residues. From germline, CDR1 is SGHAT and CDR2 FQDESV (reference sequence). CDR3 bases: TGTGCCAGCAGCTCGCGGGGGAGCACCGGGGAGCTGTTTTTT. Translated: CASSSRGSTGELFF.

This rearrangement joins TRBV27 to TRBJ1-4; 8 bases fit TRBD1. The CDR3 runs to 14 residues. CDR1 is MNHEY, CDR2 SMNVEV, per germline (reference sequence). The V gene end was trimmed by 6 bases and the J gene end by 4 bases; junction bases not matched to a gene: 4. CDR3: CASSRTGFNEKLFF. The DNA for the CDR3 is TGTGCCAGCAGCCGGACAGGGTTTAATGAAAAACTGTTTTTT.

CDR3 protein: CASSPDRGPWDTEAFF. CDR3 DNA sequence: TGTGCCAGCAGTCCCGACAGGGGGCCATGGGACACTGAAGCTTTCTTT. The chain couples TRBV6-2 or TRBV6-3 to TRBJ1-1, with TRBD1 matching 10 bases. Germline CDR1 and CDR2: MNHEY and SVGEGT. The length of the CDR3 is 16 residues. J was trimmed by 3 bases and V by 5 bases; bases with no gene match: 9.

This clone was recorded only once. V is TRBV27 and J is TRBJ1-1; D perhaps matches TRBD1 (5 bases). The CDR3 loop spans 14 amino acids. CDR1 MNHEY and CDR2 SMNVEV come from the germline V gene (reference sequence). V was clipped by 7 bases and J by 5 bases, with 17 bases between them. CDR3 loop: CASTSIGGKTEAFF. The DNA for the CDR3 is TGTGCCAGCACCTCTATCGGGGGTAAGACTGAAGCTTTCTTT.

The gene calls are TRBV6-5 and TRBJ1-1, with D unclear. CDR1 and CDR2 from the germline V gene are MNHEY and SVGAGI. Trimming took off 7 bases at V and 8 bases at J, with 11 bases between the two ends. This CDR3 is built from 11 residues. The CDR3 DNA follows: TGTGCCAGCACCCCGAGTTGGGAAGCTTTCTTT. Translating gives CASTPSWEAFF.

The chain recombines TRBV10-1 with TRBJ2-1; 8 bases fit TRBD1. Germline V lookup: CDR1 WNHNN, CDR2 SYGVQD (reference sequence). The CDR3 consists of 17 residues. The V gene end was trimmed by 5 bases and the J gene end by 4 bases; junction bases not matched to a gene: 13. The CDR3 region has the DNA TGCGCCAGCAGTCAACTTTTAGGACAGGGAACGTACAATGAGCAGTTCTTC. Its translation is CASSQLLGQGTYNEQFF.

V and J are TRBV2 and TRBJ2-7; 7 positions match TRBD1. Unmatched junction bases numbered 17, after V lost 6 bases and J lost 3 bases. The CDR3 extends over 17 amino acids. Germline-derived CDR1 and CDR2 are SNHLY and FYNNEI. DNA of the CDR3: TGTGCCAGCAGACCTCCCCGGACAGGCCCCTTGAGCTACGAGCAGTACTTC. Residues: CASRPPRTGPLSYEQYF. Combining the CDR3 with reference TRBV2 and TRBJ2-7 gives the whole variable domain EPEVTQTPSHQVTQMGQEVILRCVPISNHLYFYWYRQILGQKVEFLVSFYNNEISEKSEIFDDQFSVERPDGSNFTLKIRSTKLEDSAMYFCASRPPRTGPLSYEQYFGPGTRLTVT.

This chain connects TRBV12-1 to TRBJ2-3; the D call TRBD2 from the table was never checked on the DNA. TRBV12-1 is tagged as a pseudogene. The CDR3 covers 15 residues. The chain's CDR3 is CASSPGEESTDTQYF. Here the CDR3 DNA reads TGTGCCAGCAGCCCGGGTGAAGAGAGCACAGATACGCAGTATTTT.

The rearrangement uses TRBV6-5 and TRBJ1-5; D is possibly TRBD1 (5 bases). The ends were cut back, 2 bases at V and 4 bases at J, with 9 bases in the middle. The CDR3 is 14 amino acids. CDR1 and CDR2 (germline): MNHEY, SVGAGI. The CDR3 coding sequence is TGTGCCAGCAGTTACGGGGGGGGTAATCAGCCCCAGCATTTT. This codes for CASSYGGGNQPQHF.

The V call is TRBV9, the J call TRBJ1-2, with 8 bases aligning to TRBD1. CDR1 and CDR2 from the germline V gene are SGDLS and YYNGEE. This CDR3 has 14 residues. Unmatched junction bases numbered 1, after V lost 3 bases and J lost 0 bases. CDR3 nucleotides: TGTGCCAGCAGCGGGACAGGGTCTAACTATGGCTACACCTTC. It encodes CASSGTGSNYGYTF.

The rearrangement joins TRBV11-2 to TRBJ1-3; TRBD1 matches 8 bases. Germline loops: CDR1 SGHAT, CDR2 FQNNGV. With 4 bases clipped from V and 0 bases from J, the junction kept 11 bases outside the gene matches. CDR3 size: 18 residues. In DNA form, the CDR3 reads TGTGCCAGCAGCTCCATCTGGGGACAGGTTACCTCTGGAAACACCATATATTTT. Its protein product is CASSSIWGQVTSGNTIYF.

This rearrangement joins TRBV4-1 to TRBJ2-3; TRBD2 matches at 8 bases. The germline V gene has CDR1 MGHRA and CDR2 YSYEKL. V lost 1 base to trimming and J lost 6 bases; unmatched junction nucleotides: 6. The CDR3 is 15 residues long. The CDR3 DNA is TGCGCCAGCAGCCAAGCTCGGGGGGGTCCGGATACGCAGTATTTT. It translates to CASSQARGGPDTQYF.

The V call is TRBV6-1, the J call TRBJ1-5, with no clear D. This CDR3 comprises 14 residues. CDR1 is MNHNS and CDR2 is SASEGT in the germline V gene. The germline V and J ends were trimmed by 1 base and 7 bases, with 11 bases remaining between them. CDR3 nucleotides: TGTGCCAGCAGTGAAGAGGCGCGGGTCCAGCCCCAGCATTTT. This translates into CASSEEARVQPQHF.

V usage is TRBV5-4 and J usage is TRBJ2-2; unclear D gene. CDR1 and CDR2 (germline): SGHNT, YYREEE (reference sequence). Trimming took 4 bases from V and 6 from J, leaving 16 bases between them. The CDR3 consists of 15 residues. The CDR3 loop reads CASSAEPLSAGELFF. DNA of the CDR3: TGTGCCAGCAGCGCGGAGCCCCTAAGCGCCGGGGAGCTGTTTTTT.